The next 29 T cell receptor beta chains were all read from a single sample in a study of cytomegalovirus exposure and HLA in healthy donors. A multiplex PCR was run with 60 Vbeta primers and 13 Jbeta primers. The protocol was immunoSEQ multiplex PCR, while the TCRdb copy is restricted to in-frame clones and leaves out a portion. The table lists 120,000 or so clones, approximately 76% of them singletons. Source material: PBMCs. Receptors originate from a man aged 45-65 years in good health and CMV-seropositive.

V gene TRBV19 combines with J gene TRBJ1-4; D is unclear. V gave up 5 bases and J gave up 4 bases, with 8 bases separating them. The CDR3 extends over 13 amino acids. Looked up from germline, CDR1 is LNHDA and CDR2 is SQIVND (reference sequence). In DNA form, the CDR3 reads TGTGCCAGTAGTCGTACAGATAATGAAAAACTGTTTTTT. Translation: CASSRTDNEKLFF.

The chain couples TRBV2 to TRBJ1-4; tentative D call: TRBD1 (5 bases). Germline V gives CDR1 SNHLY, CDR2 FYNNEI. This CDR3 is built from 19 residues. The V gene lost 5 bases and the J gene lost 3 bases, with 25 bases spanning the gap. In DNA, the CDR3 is TGTGCCAGCAGTCAGGGTATTGGAAGTGGAGTGGGGTCTAATGAAAAACTGTTTTTT. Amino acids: CASSQGIGSGVGSNEKLFF.

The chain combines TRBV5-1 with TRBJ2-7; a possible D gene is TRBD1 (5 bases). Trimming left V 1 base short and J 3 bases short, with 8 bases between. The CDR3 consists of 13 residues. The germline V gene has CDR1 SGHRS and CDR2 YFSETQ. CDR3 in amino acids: CASSLRQGYEQYF. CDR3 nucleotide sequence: TGCGCCAGCAGCTTGAGGCAGGGCTACGAGCAGTACTTC.

CDR3: CASSLGGQGGAADTQYF. For the CDR3, the DNA is TGCGCCAGCAGCTTGGGCGGACAGGGCGGTGCGGCAGATACGCAGTATTTT. The rearrangement joins TRBV5-1 to TRBJ2-3, with 8 bases fitting TRBD1. The CDR3 has 17 residues. J gave up 4 bases and V 0 bases, and 10 bases lay outside the gene matches. Per the germline V gene, CDR1 is SGHRS and CDR2 is YFSETQ.

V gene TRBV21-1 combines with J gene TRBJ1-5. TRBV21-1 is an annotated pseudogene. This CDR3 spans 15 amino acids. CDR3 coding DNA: TGTGCCAGCAGCGCCCCGGGGAGGGGCAATCAGCCCCAGCATTTT. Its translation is CASSAPGRGNQPQHF.

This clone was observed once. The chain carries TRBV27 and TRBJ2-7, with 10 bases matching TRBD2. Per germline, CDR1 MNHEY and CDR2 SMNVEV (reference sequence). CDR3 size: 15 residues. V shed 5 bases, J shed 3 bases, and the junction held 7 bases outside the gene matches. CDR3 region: CASSLGPSGSYEQYF. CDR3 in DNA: TGTGCCAGCAGTCTAGGGCCTAGCGGGAGCTACGAGCAGTACTTC.

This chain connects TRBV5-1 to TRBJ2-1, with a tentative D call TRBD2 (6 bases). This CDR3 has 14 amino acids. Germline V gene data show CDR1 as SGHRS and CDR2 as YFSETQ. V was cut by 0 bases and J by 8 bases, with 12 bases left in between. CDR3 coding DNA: TGCGCCAGCAGCTTGGTTTCGTGGGGGGATGAGCAGTTCTTC. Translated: CASSLVSWGDEQFF.

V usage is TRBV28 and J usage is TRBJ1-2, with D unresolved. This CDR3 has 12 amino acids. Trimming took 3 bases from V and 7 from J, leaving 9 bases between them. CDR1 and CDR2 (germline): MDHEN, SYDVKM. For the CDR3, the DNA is TGTGCCAGCAGTTTGGAGGAGGGTGGCTACACCTTC. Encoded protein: CASSLEEGGYTF.

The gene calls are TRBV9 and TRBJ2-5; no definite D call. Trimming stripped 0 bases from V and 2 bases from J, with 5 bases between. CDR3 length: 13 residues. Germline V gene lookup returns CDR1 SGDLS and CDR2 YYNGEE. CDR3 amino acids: CASSVGPQETQYF. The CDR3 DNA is TGTGCCAGCAGCGTAGGGCCTCAAGAGACCCAGTACTTC.

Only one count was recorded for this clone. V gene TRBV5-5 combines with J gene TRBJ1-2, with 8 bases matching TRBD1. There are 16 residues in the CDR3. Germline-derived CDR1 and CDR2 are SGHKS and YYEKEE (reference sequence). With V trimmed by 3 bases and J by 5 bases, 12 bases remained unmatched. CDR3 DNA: TGTGCCAGCAGCTCCGGGGCAGGGGGCCAAATTTATGGCTACACCTTC. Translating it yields CASSSGAGGQIYGYTF.

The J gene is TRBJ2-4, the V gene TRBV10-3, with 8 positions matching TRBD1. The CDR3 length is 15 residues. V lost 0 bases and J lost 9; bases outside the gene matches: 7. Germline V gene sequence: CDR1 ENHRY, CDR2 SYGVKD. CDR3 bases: TGTGCCATCAGTGAGTCCAGGACAGGGACGGGCATTCAGTACTTC. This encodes CAISESRTGTGIQYF.

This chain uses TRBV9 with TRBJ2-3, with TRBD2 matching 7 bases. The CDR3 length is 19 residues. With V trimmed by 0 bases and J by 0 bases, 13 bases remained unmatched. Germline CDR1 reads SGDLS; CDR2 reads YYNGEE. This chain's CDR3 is CASSVVPGSGGRSTDTQYF. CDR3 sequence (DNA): TGTGCCAGCAGCGTAGTTCCGGGGTCGGGCGGGAGAAGCACAGATACGCAGTATTTT. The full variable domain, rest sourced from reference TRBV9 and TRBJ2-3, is DSGVTQTPKHLITATGQRVTLRCSPRSGDLSVYWYQQSLDQGLQFLIQYYNGEERAKGNILERFSAQQFPDLHSELNLSSLELGDSALYFCASSVVPGSGGRSTDTQYFGPGTRLTVL.

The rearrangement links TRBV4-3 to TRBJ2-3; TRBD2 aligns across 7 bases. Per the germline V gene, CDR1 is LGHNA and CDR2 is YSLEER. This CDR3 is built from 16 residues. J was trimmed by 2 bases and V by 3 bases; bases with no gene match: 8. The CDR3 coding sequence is TGCGCCAGCAGCCAGAGGACTAGAGGCGTCACAGATACGCAGTATTTT. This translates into CASSQRTRGVTDTQYF.

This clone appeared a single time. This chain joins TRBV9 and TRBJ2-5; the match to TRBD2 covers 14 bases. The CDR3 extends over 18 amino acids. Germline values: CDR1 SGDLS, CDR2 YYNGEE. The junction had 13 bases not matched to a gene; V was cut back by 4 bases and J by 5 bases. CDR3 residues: CASSSHPGLAGEGETQYF. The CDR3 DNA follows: TGTGCCAGCAGCTCGCACCCGGGACTAGCGGGAGAAGGGGAGACCCAGTACTTC.

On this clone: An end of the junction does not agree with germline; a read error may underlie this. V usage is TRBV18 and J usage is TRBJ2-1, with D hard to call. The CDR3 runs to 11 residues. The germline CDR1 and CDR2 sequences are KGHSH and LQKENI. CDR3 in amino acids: CASSPYDEQFF. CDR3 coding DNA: TGTGCCAGCTCACCCTACGATGAGCAGTTCTTC. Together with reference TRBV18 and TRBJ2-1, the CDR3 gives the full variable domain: NAGVMQNPRHLVRRRGQEARLRCSPMKGHSHVYWYRQLPEEGLKFMVYLQKENIIDESGMPKERFSAEFPKEGPSILRIQQVVRGDSAAYFCASSPYDEQFFGPGTRLTVL.

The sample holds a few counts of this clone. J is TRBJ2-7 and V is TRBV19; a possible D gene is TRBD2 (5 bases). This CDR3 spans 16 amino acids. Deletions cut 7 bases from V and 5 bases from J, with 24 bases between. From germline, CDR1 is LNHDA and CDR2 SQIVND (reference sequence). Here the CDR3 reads CASTYSSLQNSDEQYF. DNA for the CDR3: TGTGCCAGTACTTATAGCTCCTTACAGAATAGCGACGAGCAGTACTTC.

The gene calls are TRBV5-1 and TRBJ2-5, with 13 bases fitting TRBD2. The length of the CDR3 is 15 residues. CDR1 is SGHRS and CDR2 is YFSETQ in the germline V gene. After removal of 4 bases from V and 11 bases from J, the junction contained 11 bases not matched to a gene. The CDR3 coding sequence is TGCGCCAGCAGCCCCGCCTCCCTGGGACTAGCGGGGCAGTACTTC. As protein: CASSPASLGLAGQYF.

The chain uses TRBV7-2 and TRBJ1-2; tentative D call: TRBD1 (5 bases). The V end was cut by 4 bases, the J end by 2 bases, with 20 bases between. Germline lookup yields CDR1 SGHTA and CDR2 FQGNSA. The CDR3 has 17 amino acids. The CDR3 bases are TGTGCCAGCAGCTCTACAAGAAGCTCCGGGGGGAACTATGGCTACACCTTC. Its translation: CASSSTRSSGGNYGYTF.

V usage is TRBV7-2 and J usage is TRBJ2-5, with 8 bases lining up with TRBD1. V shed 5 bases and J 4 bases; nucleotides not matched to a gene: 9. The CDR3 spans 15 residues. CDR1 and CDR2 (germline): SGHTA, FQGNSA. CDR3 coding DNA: TGTGCCAGCAGCCAAGGACAGGGTACAGGAGAGACCCAGTACTTC. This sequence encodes CASSQGQGTGETQYF. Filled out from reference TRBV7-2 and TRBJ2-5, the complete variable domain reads GAGVSQSPSNKVTEKGKDVELRCDPISGHTALYWYRQSLGQGLEFLIYFQGNSAPDKSGLPSDRFSAERTGGSVSTLTIQRTQQEDSAVYLCASSQGQGTGETQYFGPGTRLLVL.

The CDR3 DNA follows: TGCGCCAGCAGTGAGGCAGGGCGAGAGCAGTACTTC. As protein: CASSEAGREQYF. This chain links TRBV10-1 with TRBJ2-7, with TRBD1 as a possible D gene (5 bases). The ends were cut back, 2 bases at V and 7 bases at J, with 9 bases in the middle. There are 12 residues in the CDR3. Per the germline V gene, CDR1 is WNHNN and CDR2 is SYGVQD (reference sequence).

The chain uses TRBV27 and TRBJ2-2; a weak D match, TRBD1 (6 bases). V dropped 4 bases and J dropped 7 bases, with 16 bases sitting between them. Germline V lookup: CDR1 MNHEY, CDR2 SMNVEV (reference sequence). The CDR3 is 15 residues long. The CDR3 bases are TGTGCCAGCAGTTGGGGACATACCTCCGTCGGGGAGCTGTTTTTT. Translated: CASSWGHTSVGELFF.

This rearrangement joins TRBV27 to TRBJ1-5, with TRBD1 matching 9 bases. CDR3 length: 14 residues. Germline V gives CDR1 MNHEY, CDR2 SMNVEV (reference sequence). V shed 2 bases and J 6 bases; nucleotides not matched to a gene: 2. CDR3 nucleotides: TGTGCCAGCAGTTTAGGGACAGGGTTTCAGCCCCAGCATTTT. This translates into CASSLGTGFQPQHF.

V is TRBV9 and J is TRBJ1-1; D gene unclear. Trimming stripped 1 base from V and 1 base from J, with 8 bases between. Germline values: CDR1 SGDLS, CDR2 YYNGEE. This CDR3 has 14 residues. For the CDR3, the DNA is TGTGCCAGCAGCGTAACGAGCCAGAACACTGAAGCTTTCTTT. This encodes CASSVTSQNTEAFF.

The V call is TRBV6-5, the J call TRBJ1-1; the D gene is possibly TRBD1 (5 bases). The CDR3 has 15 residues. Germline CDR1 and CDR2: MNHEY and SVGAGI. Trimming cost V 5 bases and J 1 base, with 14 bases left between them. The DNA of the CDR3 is TGTGCCAGCAGTCGGCTAACAGGAAGGAACACTGAAGCTTTCTTT. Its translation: CASSRLTGRNTEAFF.

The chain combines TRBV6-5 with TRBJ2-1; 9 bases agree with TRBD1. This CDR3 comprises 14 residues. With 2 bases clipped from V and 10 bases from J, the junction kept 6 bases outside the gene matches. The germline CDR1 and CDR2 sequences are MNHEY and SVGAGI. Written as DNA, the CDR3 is TGTGCCAGCAGTTACGGGACAGGGAAGAAAGAGCAGTTCTTC. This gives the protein CASSYGTGKKEQFF.

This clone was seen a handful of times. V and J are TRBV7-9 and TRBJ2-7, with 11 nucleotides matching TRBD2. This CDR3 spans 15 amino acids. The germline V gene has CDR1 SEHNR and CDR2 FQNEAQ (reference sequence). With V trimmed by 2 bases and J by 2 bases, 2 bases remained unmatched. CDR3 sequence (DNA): TGTGCCAGCAGCTTAACTAGCGGGGGTACCTACGAGCAGTACTTC. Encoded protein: CASSLTSGGTYEQYF. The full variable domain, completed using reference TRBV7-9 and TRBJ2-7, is DTGVSQNPRHKITKRGQNVTFRCDPISEHNRLYWYRQTLGQGPEFLTYFQNEAQLEKSRLLSDRFSAERPKGSFSTLEIQRTEQGDSAMYLCASSLTSGGTYEQYFGPGTRLTVT.

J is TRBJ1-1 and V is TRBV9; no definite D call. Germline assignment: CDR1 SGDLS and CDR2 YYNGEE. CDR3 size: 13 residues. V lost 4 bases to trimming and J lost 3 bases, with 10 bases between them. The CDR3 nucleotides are TGTGCCAGCAGCCTAAGAGGTGACACTGAAGCTTTCTTT. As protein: CASSLRGDTEAFF.

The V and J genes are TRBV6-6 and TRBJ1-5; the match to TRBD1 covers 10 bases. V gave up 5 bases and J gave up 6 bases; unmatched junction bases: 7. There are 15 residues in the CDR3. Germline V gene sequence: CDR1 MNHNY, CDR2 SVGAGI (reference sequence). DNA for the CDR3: TGTGCCAGCAGTGGACAGGGGGGAAGTATTCAGCCCCAGCATTTT. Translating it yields CASSGQGGSIQPQHF.

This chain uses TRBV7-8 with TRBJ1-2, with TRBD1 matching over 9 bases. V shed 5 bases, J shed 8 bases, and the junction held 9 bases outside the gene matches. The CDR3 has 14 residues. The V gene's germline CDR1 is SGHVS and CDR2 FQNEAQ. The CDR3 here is CASSVTGQGFGYTF. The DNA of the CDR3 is TGTGCCAGCAGCGTAACGGGACAGGGCTTCGGCTACACCTTC.